These T cell receptor beta chains were read from a single sample in a study of blood T cell repertoires in COVID-19. Using immunoSEQ multiplex PCR, the repertoire was profiled, and TCRdb retains in-frame clones only, with some absent. Of under 150,000 clones in the sample, approximately 87% are singletons; the top ten hold 3.5% to 5%. The sample taken for sequencing was PBMCs or T cells enriched from blood (not recorded which). These receptor sequences come from a man in his fifties or sixties in a cohort exposed to, infected with or recovered from COVID-19 (not recorded which). The conserved cysteine and the conserved F or W are not part of the CDR3 here. Fields, in order: J gene, clone size, V gene, CDR3 protein. Size values are once, few and many counts, or a class for expanded clones, and some rows have none.

j_gene: TRBJ2-7; abundance: .; v_gene: TRBV20-1; CDR3aa: SARGLAGDSTTYEQY
j_gene: TRBJ1-2; abundance: .; v_gene: TRBV5-6; CDR3aa: ASSRRLLDYGYT
j_gene: TRBJ2-3; abundance: .; v_gene: TRBV6-2/TRBV6-3; CDR3aa: ASSYGAQRGEDTQY
j_gene: TRBJ2-7; abundance: .; v_gene: TRBV6-5; CDR3aa: ASSNRDSSTEQY
j_gene: TRBJ2-3; abundance: .; v_gene: TRBV7-6; CDR3aa: ASSLAPSGVTDTQY
j_gene: TRBJ1-1; abundance: .; v_gene: TRBV11-2; CDR3aa: ASSLDQQGYTEAF
j_gene: TRBJ1-3; abundance: medium-sized; v_gene: TRBV4-1; CDR3aa: ASSQDLWGQLGGNTIY
j_gene: TRBJ2-5; abundance: few; v_gene: TRBV5-4; CDR3aa: ASSLRGRETQY
j_gene: TRBJ1-1; abundance: .; v_gene: TRBV30; CDR3aa: AWSVQGNTEAF
j_gene: TRBJ1-2; abundance: .; v_gene: TRBV6-5; CDR3aa: ASSSRDSGRKGYT
j_gene: TRBJ2-5; abundance: .; v_gene: TRBV30; CDR3aa: AWDRGLQETQY
j_gene: TRBJ2-7; abundance: .; v_gene: TRBV19; CDR3aa: ASSMGREQY
j_gene: TRBJ2-7; abundance: .; v_gene: TRBV6-5; CDR3aa: ASSYATGGPYEQY
j_gene: TRBJ1-6; abundance: .; v_gene: TRBV28; CDR3aa: ASARTDQNSPLH
j_gene: TRBJ2-1; abundance: .; v_gene: TRBV10-2; CDR3aa: ASSDAGGGVYNEQF
j_gene: TRBJ2-3; abundance: few; v_gene: TRBV9; CDR3aa: ASSVSDYTDTQY
j_gene: TRBJ2-7; abundance: .; v_gene: TRBV24-1; CDR3aa: ATSDGGDYEQY
j_gene: TRBJ1-2; abundance: once; v_gene: TRBV18; CDR3aa: ASSPGLSTSNYGYT
j_gene: TRBJ2-7; abundance: .; v_gene: TRBV4-1; CDR3aa: ASSQTPGGTPPYEQY
j_gene: TRBJ1-1; abundance: few; v_gene: TRBV19; CDR3aa: ASSIVARGGSTEAF
j_gene: TRBJ2-7; abundance: once; v_gene: TRBV3-1/TRBV3-2; CDR3aa: ASSAPGLAGGRVQY
j_gene: TRBJ2-1; abundance: .; v_gene: TRBV11-2; CDR3aa: ASSLAGTSNNEQF
j_gene: TRBJ2-1; abundance: .; v_gene: TRBV11-3; CDR3aa: ASSLDGLAGRDEQF
j_gene: TRBJ1-4; abundance: .; v_gene: TRBV3-1/TRBV3-2; CDR3aa: ASSVAGKLF
j_gene: TRBJ1-1; abundance: .; v_gene: TRBV28; CDR3aa: ASISGQGAMEAF
j_gene: TRBJ2-6; abundance: .; v_gene: TRBV7-9; CDR3aa: ASERGNSGANVLT
j_gene: TRBJ1-2; abundance: .; v_gene: TRBV30; CDR3aa: AWSEGTGTGKGYT
j_gene: TRBJ1-1; abundance: .; v_gene: TRBV6-1; CDR3aa: ASSERGYVAF
j_gene: TRBJ1-3; abundance: few; v_gene: TRBV18; CDR3aa: ASSPPGEPILPLNTIY
j_gene: TRBJ2-7; abundance: .; v_gene: TRBV5-6; CDR3aa: ASSLVARGGHEQY
j_gene: TRBJ1-1; abundance: .; v_gene: TRBV2; CDR3aa: ASRGQMNTEAF
j_gene: TRBJ1-5; abundance: .; v_gene: TRBV19; CDR3aa: ASSPWTASNQPQH
j_gene: TRBJ1-1; abundance: .; v_gene: TRBV11-2; CDR3aa: ASNREATEAF
j_gene: TRBJ1-4; abundance: .; v_gene: TRBV6-6; CDR3aa: ASSYPGTTGLLF
j_gene: TRBJ1-5; abundance: once; v_gene: TRBV6-5; CDR3aa: ASSYGGEGSNQPQH
j_gene: TRBJ1-2; abundance: .; v_gene: TRBV19; CDR3aa: ASTDRGDGYGYT
j_gene: TRBJ2-6; abundance: .; v_gene: TRBV6-2/TRBV6-3; CDR3aa: ASSYPSTARGGANVLT
j_gene: TRBJ2-7; abundance: .; v_gene: TRBV7-6; CDR3aa: ASSPWTGKLSEQY
j_gene: TRBJ2-1; abundance: .; v_gene: TRBV21-1; CDR3aa: ASSSQSNSYNEQF
j_gene: TRBJ1-4; abundance: .; v_gene: TRBV28; CDR3aa: ASSGGQPTEKLF
j_gene: TRBJ2-7; abundance: .; v_gene: TRBV4-1; CDR3aa: ASSQVSLAGGASYEQY
j_gene: TRBJ2-5; abundance: .; v_gene: TRBV5-1; CDR3aa: ASSWVAGAQETQY
j_gene: TRBJ2-7; abundance: .; v_gene: TRBV4-3; CDR3aa: ASSREVLGYEQY
j_gene: TRBJ1-3; abundance: .; v_gene: TRBV28; CDR3aa: ASSLLGAISGNTIY
j_gene: TRBJ1-2; abundance: .; v_gene: TRBV5-1; CDR3aa: ASSPGTANYGYT
j_gene: TRBJ2-7; abundance: .; v_gene: TRBV5-5; CDR3aa: ASSFQLAGVYEQY
j_gene: TRBJ1-1; abundance: .; v_gene: TRBV7-9; CDR3aa: AAGTQSMNTEAF
j_gene: TRBJ2-1; abundance: .; v_gene: TRBV7-2; CDR3aa: ASSSDSSHYNEQF
j_gene: TRBJ1-6; abundance: medium-sized; v_gene: TRBV5-1; CDR3aa: ASSLGVDRRVRGNSPLH
j_gene: TRBJ1-6; abundance: .; v_gene: TRBV3-1/TRBV3-2; CDR3aa: ASSQKGAGYNSPLH
j_gene: TRBJ1-2; abundance: .; v_gene: TRBV28; CDR3aa: ASSLSDRVKGYT
j_gene: TRBJ2-2; abundance: .; v_gene: TRBV2; CDR3aa: ASLGQGNTGELF
j_gene: TRBJ2-3; abundance: few; v_gene: TRBV11-3; CDR3aa: ASSRRTGVTDTQY
j_gene: TRBJ2-3; abundance: .; v_gene: TRBV19; CDR3aa: ASQAGGRSDTQY
j_gene: TRBJ1-2; abundance: .; v_gene: TRBV6-2/TRBV6-3; CDR3aa: ASSPQGRRGYT